This T cell receptor (beta chain) was found in a study of cytomegalovirus exposure and HLA in healthy donors (dated by TCRdb to 2017 to 2019). With respect to the entire study: An earlier analysis of roughly 500 of the donors reported more than 250 Gb of sequence data and roughly 110 million unique TCR beta sequences from roughly 200 million T cells. To predict cytomegalovirus infection status, the study combined high-throughput TCR immunosequencing, statistical association of individual TCRs with disease status, and machine learning. Across 300 to 500 genotyped donors of the cohort, an average of about 220,000 unique TCR beta nucleotide sequences per donor were sequenced, and approximately 19% of those sequences were non-productive. The number of typed donors differed by locus: about 629-630 for A, B, C, DRB1 and DQB1; some 540 for DQA1; approximately 610 for DPA1; and roughly 490 for DPB1. In a later genetic analysis, genome-wide SNP genotypes for about three fifths of the roughly 670 donors were used, and that subset was treated as a discovery cohort. Approximately 310 gigabases of sequencing data and 91 million or so unique TCR sequences made up an early release that covered approximately 700 HLA-typed donors. Besides the first cohort of hundreds of subjects, a separate validation cohort made up of roughly 130 different subjects was used. The study aimed to test whether signatures of past pathogen exposure could be identified by cataloging public T cell receptors. Alongside the repertoire data, information on donor age, sex, ethnicity and CMV serostatus was compiled. Every repertoire in the discovery cohort had been generated on one and the same sequencing platform. An earlier analysis of around 540 of the donors applied high-throughput TCR beta sequencing to assess whether each TCR beta V gene segment acted as functional or pseudogenic. In the later analysis, no new phenotypic data were used to find candidate immune exposures; instead, reliance was placed on TCR beta sequences and their occurrence across donors. Both class I and class II loci were covered by HLA typing, at four-digit resolution. Roughly 5 DR-DQ haplotypes were treated as single units for association and clustering because of strong linkage in the cohort. The T cell repertoires of 666 subjects were profiled by immunosequencing and related to cytomegalovirus serostatus. In a later analysis, previously published TCR beta repertoires from 600 to 850 donors were re-analyzed and high-resolution HLA genotyping was added so that TCR occurrence patterns could be studied. Among the roughly 370 genotyped donors, approximately 82% belonged to the genetic ancestry cluster associated with self-reported Caucasian donors.

The CDR3 runs 16 residues from the cysteine to the phenylalanine. Only the CDR3 DNA stays, 48 bases, in frame from base 1. Germline trimming: 0 bases from V, 6 bases from J; junction bases outside gene matches: 9. CDR1 is given as SGHNT and CDR2 as YYREEE, both from the germline V gene (reference sequence). The cohort was made up of roughly 670 healthy bone marrow donors. Cohort members were all nominally healthy when sampled, although unrecorded immune exposures were likely present. The donor tested CMV seronegative, placing the donor among the 352 seronegative members of the cohort. Each donor provided a peripheral blood sample, and peripheral blood mononuclear cells were used for TCR beta sequencing. Genomic DNA was extracted from the blood cell samples with the Qiagen DNeasy Blood Extraction Kit. The protocol used for the library was the immunoSEQ multiplex PCR assay. The multiplex PCR relied on a mix of 60 forward primers for TCR Vbeta segments and 13 reverse primers for TCR Jbeta segments. The CDR3 region of rearranged TCR beta genes was amplified from genomic DNA by a multiplex PCR assay. Amplified TCR beta libraries were sequenced as 87-base-pair reads on the Illumina HiSeq System. Turning to the authors' computational methods: Across the 500 to 750 repertoires, a later analysis counted about 81 million unique TCR beta chains, 9.5 million to 13 million of which were shared by at least two donors. Raw reads were error-corrected and collapsed into unique sequences by a nearest-neighbor algorithm in which closely related sequences were merged to remove PCR and sequencing errors. V, D and J gene segments were assigned by aligning CDR3 sequences to IMGT reference sequences. For a sequence to be retained, a match of at least six nucleotides was required to both a V gene segment and a J gene segment. Rearrangements were classified as productive when the CDR3 lacked stop codons and remained in frame with V and J, and all other rearrangements were classified as non-productive. Following IMGT convention, CDR3 was defined as the stretch from the second conserved V-encoded cysteine up to the conserved J-encoded phenylalanine. The earlier analysis of a few hundred of the donors excluded sequences that lacked an unambiguous match to a single V gene segment. In an earlier analysis of some 590 of the donors, a V segment was called functional when productive rearrangements were above 56.7%, and segregating when the standard deviation between donors exceeded 5%. A statistical classification framework was developed to diagnose cytomegalovirus status using the catalog of TCR beta chain sequences. A later analysis assigned V and J genes by comparing TCR nucleotide sequences with IMGT/GENE-DB human TR gene sequences. In a later analysis, CDR3 sequences and most-parsimonious VDJ recombination scenarios were assigned using the TCRdist pipeline. In a later analysis, each TCR beta chain was defined by its CDR3 amino acid sequence together with its V-gene family, and reads without a unique V-gene family were excluded. A later analysis removed roughly 590 highly shared, low-generation-probability nucleotide sequences to deal with suspected cross-contamination and a sequencing artifact. A later analysis calculated a clonal expansion index for each public chain from normalized within-repertoire ranks of inferred template counts. Generation probabilities in a later analysis came from a VDJ recombination model fitted to out-of-frame rearrangements, and those results were checked against IGoR. Hypergeometric tests were used in a later analysis to score TCR-TCR, TCR-HLA and TCR-CMV co-occurrence, with a repertoire-size bias correction applied to the TCR pairs. To estimate false discovery rates, a later analysis permuted the HLA or CMV assignments 20 times. In a later analysis, co-occurring TCRs were grouped using DBSCAN, and TCRdist sequence similarity was added for clustering within HLA-allele-positive subsets. Co-occurrence clustering excluded repertoires with fewer than 30,000 or more than 120,000 public chains, plus five with anomalous nucleotide sharing. Sourced from immuneACCESS, this table was stored by TCRdb with only in-frame sequences that have V and J called. A share of the clones is absent; for the studies checked, an unresolved V gene accounts for under half, and the remainder has no known explanation. V, J and clone size reflect that table, while D and trimming were determined from the DNA. In all, the sample holds approximately 300,000 clones, and roughly 80% of those were seen once. The ten biggest clones cover about 0.29% of the sample.

Study-wide conclusions, independent of this receptor: The classifier was reported to diagnose cytomegalovirus status with high specificity and sensitivity in both the original cohort and the validation cohort. Several of the top co-occurrence clusters appeared to be linked to parvovirus B19, influenza, CMV and Epstein-Barr virus, according to a later analysis. A further reported finding was that TCR beta sequences accurately predicted the HLA-A and HLA-B alleles for most subjects in the first cohort. The cohort was sequenced for TCR beta chains only, and without alpha or paired-chain data the features that could be detected were limited. Roughly uniform sequencing depth across donors was assumed in presence/absence analyses, although this assumption may not hold. Most TCR sequences were observed very rarely across donors, whereas some public TCRs were present in many individuals. The sequencing pipeline was judged likely to have produced a cluster of highly shared sequence variants as a technical artifact. Immune exposure information for the cohort was limited to CMV serostatus. A later analysis found that HLA-associated TCR beta chains were more clonally expanded and had lower generation probabilities than equally common non-associated chains. Correlated functional status among segregating V segments might be attributable to linkage disequilibrium, but an unknown experimental factor could not be ruled out. Because counts were too low, roughly 16 rarely observed V segments, including chromosome 9 orphons, were left out of the earlier analysis of 500 to 750 of the donors. Assigning TCR associations to individual alleles was difficult when HLA alleles, especially DR and DQ, strongly co-occurred. Some IMGT-functional V segments, including TRBV6-2 and TRBV6-3, could not be told apart with the 87-base-pair reads, so those segments were excluded. The authors suggested that the approach could potentially be generalized to other disease states and immunological phenotypes. In an earlier analysis of approximately 590 of the donors, most TCR beta V segments appeared in productive rearrangements about 87% or about 30% of the time, broadly matching IMGT annotations. At a false discovery rate of 0.05, a later analysis linked about 17,000 TCR beta sequences to specific HLA alleles. In a later analysis, most CMV-associated TCR beta chains were found to appear HLA-restricted, with HLA associations seemingly driven largely by CMV exposure. In a later analysis, the rate of TCR association differed among HLA loci, with DRB1 alleles having the most associated TCRs and HLA-C alleles having the fewest. HLA typing was unavailable for some donors at each locus, so association tests used only the typed subset. In a later genetic analysis, fewer N-insertions in productive TCRs were reported among donors in an Asian-associated ancestry cluster than the approximately 670-donor mean. In vitro tests confirmed that three of the cytomegalovirus-associated TCR beta chains recognize cytomegalovirus antigens. The study gave a list of 150 to 200 TCR beta chains associated with cytomegalovirus. In a later genetic analysis, a missense DCLRE1C variant was associated with V-gene and J-gene trimming of TCR beta chains, and the association was replicated in an independent cohort.

This clone was seen a handful of times. What antigen it recognizes has not been identified. The sample holds no much larger clone one base away, and base qualities are not on file. The clonotype originates from a girl aged 2-15 years in good health and CMV-seronegative. Material for sequencing was PBMCs. This sequence uses TRBV5-4 and TRBJ1-2, and 9 bases in between align with TRBD1. At the DNA level, the sequence is TGTGCCAGCAGCTTGGTATTTGTGGGACAGGGCGATGGCTACACCTTC. This encodes CASSLVFVGQGDGYTF.